Listed below are T cell receptor beta chains from one sample, sequenced in a study of cytomegalovirus exposure and HLA in healthy donors. Profiled with immunoSEQ multiplex PCR; TCRdb holds only in-frame clones, not every one. The data show around 100,000 clones, over 65% seen once. The specimen sequenced was PBMCs. The receptors derive from a woman aged 40-49 years in good health and CMV-seropositive. Both conserved end residues are part of each CDR3. The order of the fields is D gene, J gene, clone size, V gene, CDR3 protein, CDR3 DNA. D genes are given only for firm matches. Clone size is shown for a subset of rows, as once, few, many or a class of expanded clone.

D: TRBD2
J: TRBJ2-2
size: .
V: TRBV10-3
CDR3: CAISRTSGTGELFF
DNA: TGTGCCATCAGCCGGACTAGCGGCACCGGGGAGCTGTTTTTT

D: TRBD1
J: TRBJ1-2
size: few
V: TRBV9
CDR3: CASSVTGNYGYTF
DNA: TGTGCCAGCAGCGTGACAGGGAACTATGGCTACACCTTC

D: TRBD2
J: TRBJ2-7
size: .
V: TRBV7-9
CDR3: CASSSQLAARSYEQYF
DNA: TGTGCCAGCAGCTCACAACTAGCGGCACGCTCCTACGAGCAGTACTTC

D: TRBD2
J: TRBJ2-7
size: once
V: TRBV4-1
CDR3: CASSQMAGGAPYEQYF
DNA: TGCGCCAGCAGCCAGATGGCGGGGGGGGCCCCCTACGAGCAGTACTTC

D: TRBD1
J: TRBJ1-1
size: .
V: TRBV18
CDR3: CASSRDSKGTEAFF
DNA: TGTGCCAGCTCACGGGACAGCAAGGGCACTGAAGCTTTCTTT

D: .
J: TRBJ1-5
size: once
V: TRBV6-5
CDR3: CASKGQPNQPQHF
DNA: TGTGCCAGCAAAGGACAGCCAAATCAGCCCCAGCATTTT

D: TRBD2
J: TRBJ2-5
size: few
V: TRBV11-2
CDR3: CASSLSASGGARQETQYF
DNA: TGTGCCAGCAGCTTATCTGCTAGCGGGGGGGCCCGACAAGAGACCCAGTACTTC

D: TRBD1
J: TRBJ1-1
size: few
V: TRBV11-1
CDR3: CASSKGQGNTEAFF
DNA: TGTGCCAGCAGTAAGGGACAGGGGAACACTGAAGCTTTCTTT

D: TRBD2
J: TRBJ2-1
size: .
V: TRBV4-1
CDR3: CASSQGRGREDYNEQFF
DNA: TGCGCCAGCAGCCAAGGACGGGGGCGGGAGGACTACAATGAGCAGTTCTTC

D: .
J: TRBJ2-1
size: .
V: TRBV5-1
CDR3: CASSLLNEQFF
DNA: TGCGCCAGCAGCCTGCTAAATGAGCAGTTCTTC

D: TRBD1
J: TRBJ1-5
size: .
V: TRBV4-1
CDR3: CASSLRTGAGQPQHF
DNA: TGCGCCAGCAGCCTACGGACAGGGGCAGGTCAGCCCCAGCATTTT

D: TRBD2
J: TRBJ2-3
size: .
V: TRBV6-6
CDR3: CASSYSLAGLTDTQYF
DNA: TGTGCCAGCAGTTACTCCTTAGCGGGCTTAACAGATACGCAGTATTTT

D: TRBD2
J: TRBJ2-3
size: .
V: TRBV5-1
CDR3: CASSSPRGTSGSRDTQYF
DNA: TGCGCCAGCAGCTCCCCCCGAGGCACTAGCGGGAGTAGGGATACGCAGTATTTT

D: TRBD1
J: TRBJ2-7
size: .
V: TRBV6-1
CDR3: CASSEQTGVHYEQYF
DNA: TGTGCCAGCAGTGAACAAACAGGGGTGCACTACGAGCAGTACTTC

D: .
J: TRBJ2-7
size: once
V: TRBV11-1
CDR3: CASSPPGTISLYEQYF
DNA: TGTGCCAGCAGCCCCCCAGGGACAATCTCTCTCTACGAGCAGTACTTC

D: .
J: TRBJ2-3
size: .
V: TRBV5-4
CDR3: CASSGATDTQYF
DNA: TGTGCCAGCAGCGGGGCCACAGATACGCAGTATTTT

D: .
J: TRBJ1-1
size: .
V: TRBV11-1
CDR3: CASSPGHVNTEAFF
DNA: TGTGCCAGCAGCCCGGGACATGTGAACACTGAAGCTTTCTTT

D: TRBD1
J: TRBJ2-3
size: .
V: TRBV4-3
CDR3: CASSQTPGQGRNTQYF
DNA: TGCGCCAGCAGCCAAACTCCGGGACAGGGACGGAATACGCAGTATTTT

D: .
J: TRBJ2-5
size: .
V: TRBV10-3
CDR3: CAISDRGGRETQYF
DNA: TGTGCCATCAGTGATAGGGGAGGTAGAGAGACCCAGTACTTC

D: .
J: TRBJ1-5
size: .
V: TRBV10-1
CDR3: CASRLRGNQPQHF
DNA: TGCGCCAGCAGGTTACGGGGCAATCAGCCCCAGCATTTT

D: TRBD1
J: TRBJ2-7
size: .
V: TRBV30
CDR3: CAWSVGGQGYEQYF
DNA: TGTGCCTGGAGTGTAGGGGGCCAGGGCTACGAGCAGTACTTC

D: .
J: TRBJ2-3
size: .
V: TRBV15
CDR3: CATSSLSTQYF
DNA: TGTGCCACCAGTTCTCTATCCACCCAGTATTTT

D: .
J: TRBJ1-5
size: .
V: TRBV29-1
CDR3: CSVQDTYQPQHF
DNA: TGCAGCGTTCAGGACACTTATCAGCCCCAGCATTTT

D: .
J: TRBJ1-2
size: few
V: TRBV19
CDR3: CASRADSLGHGYTF
DNA: TGTGCCAGTAGAGCGGACAGCCTCGGGCATGGCTACACCTTC

D: .
J: TRBJ1-6
size: few
V: TRBV7-7
CDR3: CAVRGQSSNSPLHF
DNA: TGTGCTGTCAGAGGGCAGTCTTCAAATTCACCCCTCCACTTT

D: .
J: TRBJ1-1
size: .
V: TRBV10-3
CDR3: CATSIGSGTTGFTEAFF
DNA: TGTGCTACATCAATAGGGTCTGGGACAACCGGTTTCACTGAAGCTTTCTTT

D: TRBD1
J: TRBJ2-7
size: .
V: TRBV2
CDR3: CASSADRGAYEQYF
DNA: TGTGCCAGCAGCGCTGACAGGGGCGCCTACGAGCAGTACTTC

D: .
J: TRBJ1-6
size: .
V: TRBV2
CDR3: CASSELGRRNNSPLHF
DNA: TGTGCCAGCAGTGAATTGGGGCGCCGGAATAATTCACCCCTCCACTTT

D: TRBD2
J: TRBJ2-7
size: .
V: TRBV5-4
CDR3: CASSPGGGGGYYEQYF
DNA: TGTGCCAGCAGCCCCGGGGGAGGCGGGGGGTACTACGAGCAGTACTTC

D: .
J: TRBJ2-3
size: .
V: TRBV28
CDR3: CASSFGATDTQYF
DNA: TGTGCCAGCAGTTTTGGGGCCACAGATACGCAGTATTTT

D: TRBD2
J: TRBJ2-5
size: few
V: TRBV7-9
CDR3: CASRPSGGETQYF
DNA: TGTGCCAGCAGACCTAGCGGGGGTGAGACCCAGTACTTC

D: TRBD2
J: TRBJ2-5
size: .
V: TRBV6-1
CDR3: CASSERRGGETQYF
DNA: TGTGCCAGCAGTGAACGCCGGGGGGGAGAGACCCAGTACTTC

D: TRBD2
J: TRBJ2-3
size: .
V: TRBV30
CDR3: CAWSIGRGDTQYF
DNA: TGTGCCTGGAGTATCGGGAGGGGAGATACGCAGTATTTT

D: TRBD2
J: TRBJ2-3
size: .
V: TRBV14
CDR3: CASSPLAGVNGDTQYF
DNA: TGTGCCAGCAGCCCGCTAGCGGGAGTAAATGGGGATACGCAGTATTTT

D: TRBD1
J: TRBJ1-6
size: .
V: TRBV13
CDR3: CASSSMTGGSSYNSPLHF
DNA: TGTGCCAGCAGCTCGATGACAGGGGGAAGCTCCTATAATTCACCCCTCCACTTT

D: TRBD2
J: TRBJ2-1
size: .
V: TRBV7-8
CDR3: CASSLPSAGTSDNEQFF
DNA: TGTGCCAGCAGCTTACCCTCAGCCGGGACTAGCGACAATGAGCAGTTCTTC